This T cell receptor (beta chain) was identified during a study of blood T cell repertoires in COVID-19. Turning to the study itself: The samples span acute and convalescent COVID-19 from the United States, Italy and Spain.

This clone showed up just once. Measured with immunoSEQ multiplex PCR; TCRdb has only the in-frame clones, and not every one. The data hold under 250,000 clones, with roughly 80% observed a single time. The sample consisted of peripheral blood. The TCR originated in a woman aged 25 to 39 who had recovered from COVID-19.

The CDR3 nucleotides read TGTGCCAGCAGGACCGGGGGGGGTATTGAGCAGTACTTC. Its protein product is CASRTGGGIEQYF. The chain couples TRBV12-3 or TRBV12-4 to TRBJ2-7, with 8 nucleotides matching TRBD2. Trimming removed 6 bases from V and 7 bases from J; junction bases left unmatched: 8. The CDR3 length is 13 residues.